This TCR beta chain was documented in a study of OX40 agonist ivuxolimab in advanced cancers. Study-level background: Dose-escalation patients were diagnosed with hepatocellular carcinoma, melanoma, renal cell cancer or head and neck cancer. Study-wide results and caveats: CD4+ and CD8+ blood T cells expanded clonally by week 6 at 0.1 to 3.0 mg/kg.

Of note for this clone: What it binds is not known.

On cycle 4 day 1 and cycle 7 day 1, as well as at baseline, blood was sampled. The V end lost 6 bases, the J end lost 0 bases, and 16 bases lay between the germline ends. The germline V gene has CDR1 SGHRS and CDR2 YFSETQ. The CDR3 is 16 residues long. This table comes from immunoSEQ multiplex PCR, and its TCRdb copy is limited to in-frame clones, with some not included. The sample consists of 60,000 to 85,000 clones, 80% to 90% of them appearing once. The origin of this receptor is an adult with an advanced solid tumor such as melanoma, head and neck, liver or kidney cancer. This chain links TRBV5-1 with TRBJ1-3; weak D call: TRBD1 (6 bases). The input for sequencing was CD4+ or CD8+ T cells sorted from blood, taken in a trial of the OX40 agonist ivuxolimab. This CDR3 is CASTLTGPYSGNTIYF. Here the CDR3 DNA reads TGCGCCAGCACCCTTACAGGGCCATACTCTGGAAACACCATATATTTT.